Listed here is a single T cell receptor (beta chain). The specificity of this receptor is unknown. The input lacks base qualities; no much larger clone sits a single base away. The CDR3 holds 15 amino acids from the cysteine to the phenylalanine. Solely the CDR3 DNA is kept, with 45 bases framed from the first base. V is cut by 3 bases and J by 3 bases, and the space between the germline ends is 12 bases. Via the germline V gene (reference sequence), CDR1 is LNHDA and CDR2 SQIVND. The immunoSEQ Assay, a bias-controlled multiplex PCR, was used to amplify TCRbeta CDR3 regions from genomic DNA. The original pipeline was this. Nucleated cell counts per sample were estimated from amplification of reference gene primers within the assay. To quantify the absolute abundance of each unique TCRbeta CDR3 rearrangement, sequence reads were collapsed and filtered. For each sample, productive Simpson clonality was calculated as the square root of Simpson's diversity index over productive rearrangements. Drawn from immuneACCESS, this table holds only the in-frame rearrangements with V and J called that TCRdb kept. Clones are partly lost; checked studies trace under half to an unresolved V gene and leave the rest unexplained. The V and J calls and clone size are taken from that table; D and trimming were inferred from the DNA. Within this sample are about 300,000 clones, with less than 90% of them counted one time only. Clones ranked in the top ten supply 13% of the sample.

The sample originates from a study of blood T cell repertoires in COVID-19 (dated by TCRdb to 2020 to 2022). Turning to the overall study: Samples from collaborators originated in the United States, Italy and Spain and spanned both the acute and convalescent phases of COVID-19. The material from the prospective study consisted of cDNA or gDNA derived from T cells, B-cell-depleted T cells, or PBMCs. The dataset comprised deeply sampled blood TCRbeta repertoires from subjects exposed to, actively infected with, or recovered from COVID-19. The repertoires were released in a freely available public database meant as a resource for research on the immune response to SARS-CoV-2. Samples were obtained from the ongoing ImmuneRACE study (first 160 participants) and from roughly 1,300 subjects provided by 6 global collaborators. Nearly every sample came with metadata listing a de-identified subject ID, COVID-19 status, age in years and sex. HLA class I and class II types, where available, came from metadata supplied by the sample provider rather than from assay-based typing. The full study reports these points: How much clinical and demographic metadata was included differed by source and by participant, and the metadata was provided uncurated.

Each collaborating institution followed its own protocols to collect whole blood in K2EDTA tubes. Collaborator samples were shipped for TCRbeta analysis as frozen whole blood, isolated PBMCs, or DNA extracted from either sample type. This sequence originates from a human donor in a cohort sampled during active COVID-19. The chain is assembled from TRBV19 and TRBJ2-1; the D gene identity is not certain. Material for sequencing was peripheral blood. The DNA reads TGTGCCAGTAGTATTCTTTTCATCGGCTACAATGAGCAGTTCTTC. It codes for CASSILFIGYNEQFF.